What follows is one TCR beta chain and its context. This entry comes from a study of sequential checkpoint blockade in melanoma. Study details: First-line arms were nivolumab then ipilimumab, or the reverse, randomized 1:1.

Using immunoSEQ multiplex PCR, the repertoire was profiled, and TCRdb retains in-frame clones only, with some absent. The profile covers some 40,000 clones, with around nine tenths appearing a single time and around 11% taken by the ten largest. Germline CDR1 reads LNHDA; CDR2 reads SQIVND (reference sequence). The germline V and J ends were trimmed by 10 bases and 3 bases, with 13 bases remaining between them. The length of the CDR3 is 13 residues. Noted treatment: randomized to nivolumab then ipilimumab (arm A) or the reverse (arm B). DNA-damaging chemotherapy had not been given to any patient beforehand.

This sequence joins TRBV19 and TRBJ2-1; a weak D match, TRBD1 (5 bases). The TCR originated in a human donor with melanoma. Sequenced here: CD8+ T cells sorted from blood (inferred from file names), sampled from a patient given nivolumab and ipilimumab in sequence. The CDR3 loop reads CATTGLLYNEQFF. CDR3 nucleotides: TGTGCCACCACAGGTCTCCTCTACAATGAGCAGTTCTTC.